The 22 T cell receptor beta chains below come from one sample, sequenced in a study of blood T cells in healthy people across ages (dated by TCRdb to the mid-2010s). Libraries were built with 5' RACE. The instrument was an Illumina HiSeq 2500. A second roughly 6 to 12 cycle PCR used a sample-barcoded 5' primer and a J-beta primer mix. Using fastp trimming at Q25 and MiXCR clonotype assembly, TCRdb reanalyzed the public sequencing data and kept in-frame beta chains. Entries that share a CDR3 protein sequence are merged under the most common genes and DNA. The sample profile shows 450,000 to 650,000 distinct CDR3 sequences; nearly 25% of them were found once. Just over 8.5% of the sample belongs to the ten largest clones. In addition, the sample was reused for a study of T cells of mothers and their children.

Sequenced input: blood. All receptors come from a boy aged 5-17 years in good health.

V usage is TRBV5-1 and J usage is TRBJ2-7; 7 bases are shared with TRBD1. The CDR3 contains 13 residues. Germline-derived CDR1 and CDR2 are SGHRS and YFSETQ. After removal of 6 bases from V and 1 base from J, the junction contained 4 bases not matched to a gene. The CDR3, as DNA: TGCGCCAGCAAGGTGACAGGGTCCTACGAGCAGTACTTC. It specifies CASKVTGSYEQYF.

This clonotype was seen more than once but under ten times. The J gene is TRBJ1-1, the V gene TRBV3-1, with D possibly matching TRBD1 (6 bases). The V and J ends lost 3 bases and 2 bases respectively, with 10 bases between them. The germline V gene encodes CDR1 LGHDT and CDR2 YNNKEL (reference sequence). The CDR3 runs 14 residues. In nucleotides, the CDR3 is TGTGCCAGCAGCCATACGACAGGTAACACTGAAGCTTTCTTT. Protein product: CASSHTTGNTEAFF.

The chain carries TRBV14 and TRBJ1-1, with D possibly TRBD1 on 5 matching bases. CDR3 length: 14 residues. V was trimmed by 3 bases and J by 10 bases, leaving 18 bases between them. Germline values: CDR1 SGHDN, CDR2 FVKESK. The CDR3 DNA reads as TGTGCCAGCAGCCATGACGGGACCAGGAGGCGAGCTTTCTTT. This translates into CASSHDGTRRRAFF.

This clonotype was seen repeatedly, ten times or more. The chain couples TRBV28 to TRBJ2-7; no definite D call. V dropped 5 bases and J dropped 2 bases, with 4 bases sitting between them. This CDR3 has 11 amino acids. Germline V CDR1 and CDR2: MDHEN, SYDVKM. CDR3 nucleotides: TGTGCCAGCAGTGGCACCTACGAGCAGTACTTC. Translation gives CASSGTYEQYF.

This chain uses TRBV27 with TRBJ2-1; D possibly matches TRBD1 or TRBD2 (5 bases each). The end of the DNA fits TRBJ2-5 better, so the J call may be wrong. Germline V gives CDR1 MNHEY, CDR2 SMNVEV (reference sequence). CDR3 size: 14 residues. CDR3 in DNA: TGTGCCAGCAGTTTTCGGGGCCAGGGCGGGACCCAGTACTTC. This gives the protein CASSFRGQGGTQYF.

V is TRBV7-9 and J is TRBJ1-5; D may be TRBD1 (5 bases). Germline V gives CDR1 SEHNR, CDR2 FQNEAQ (reference sequence). Trimming took off 5 bases at V and 7 bases at J, with 21 bases between the two ends. The CDR3 runs 16 residues. The CDR3 sequence is CASSPGEGHGWQPQHF. CDR3 coding DNA: TGTGCCAGCAGCCCTGGGGAGGGGCATGGATGGCAGCCCCAGCATTTT.

This clonotype has only a few counts. The rearrangement links TRBV20-1 to TRBJ1-1, with TRBD1 as a possible D gene (6 bases). The CDR3 is 14 amino acids. Trimming pared 7 bases from V and 1 base from J, leaving 16 bases between. Germline values: CDR1 DFQATT, CDR2 SNEGSKA (reference sequence). The CDR3 region has the DNA TGCAGTGTCCCAGTGGGGACATGGAACACTGAAGCTTTCTTT. As protein: CSVPVGTWNTEAFF.

This clonotype was observed a handful of times. The junction differs from germline at one of its ends, possibly a read error. This CDR3 reads CASILQGEAEAFF. In nucleotides, the CDR3 is TGTGCCAGCATTTTACAGGGAGAGGCTGAAGCTTTCTTT. The chain combines TRBV28 with TRBJ1-1, with D possibly matching TRBD1 (6 bases). Germline assignment: CDR1 MDHEN and CDR2 SYDVKM. The CDR3 covers 13 residues.

This clonotype was detected only a few times. One junction end does not reproduce the germline sequence, and a read error may be involved. This chain uses TRBV29-1 with TRBJ2-5; weak D call: TRBD2 (5 bases). Germline CDR1 SQVTM, CDR2 ANQGSEA. This CDR3 is 15 amino acids long. This chain's CDR3 is CSGRTYHSDQETQYF. In nucleotides, the CDR3 is TGCAGCGGCAGGACTTACCACTCGGACCAGGAGACCCAGTACTTC.

This clonotype was detected only a few times. The chain combines TRBV7-6 with TRBJ2-7; 10 bases are a match to TRBD1. J was trimmed by 5 bases and V by 4 bases; bases with no gene match: 8. The CDR3 runs 15 residues. CDR1 is SGHVS and CDR2 is FNYEAQ in the germline V gene. The CDR3 bases are TGTGCCAGCAGCTCTCCCGGGACAGGGGCCCACGAGCAGTACTTC. It is translated as CASSSPGTGAHEQYF.

This clonotype was found a few times. A read error may produce the germline difference seen at one junction end. The chain couples TRBV19 to TRBJ1-2, with 7 bases identical to TRBD1. The CDR3 has 14 residues. Germline values: CDR1 LNHDA, CDR2 SQIVND (reference sequence). In DNA form, the CDR3 reads TGTGCCAGTAGGGCCGGGACAGCATACTATGGCCACACCTTC. The encoded protein is CASRAGTAYYGHTF.

This clonotype turned up a few times. This rearrangement joins TRBV6-5 to TRBJ1-1, with D possibly matching TRBD1 (5 bases). Germline CDR1 is MNHEY and CDR2 is SVGAGI. This CDR3 is built from 12 residues. Trimming removed 8 bases from V and 3 bases from J, with 10 bases in between. DNA of the CDR3: TGTGCCAGCGGCCCGGGGGACACTGAAGCTTTCTTT. Its protein is CASGPGDTEAFF.

This chain links TRBV20-1 with TRBJ2-5, with 13 bases fitting TRBD2. The CDR3 has 15 residues. After removal of 3 bases from V and 5 bases from J, the junction contained 6 bases not matched to a gene. From germline, CDR1 is DFQATT and CDR2 SNEGSKA (reference sequence). CDR3 coding DNA: TGCAGTGCTAGCGGACTAGCGGGGGAGGAGGAGACCCAGTACTTC. It translates to CSASGLAGEEETQYF.

This sequence joins TRBV12-3 or TRBV12-4 and TRBJ2-1; TRBD2 agrees at 13 bases. The CDR3 has 15 residues. V trimming: 6 bases; J trimming: 9 bases; junction bases outside the gene matches: 8. This CDR3 is CASSTTSGGWSEQFF. In DNA, the CDR3 is TGTGCCAGCAGCACGACTAGCGGGGGGTGGAGTGAGCAGTTCTTC.

In its sample, this clonotype was seen a few times. The chain uses TRBV18 and TRBJ2-6; 10 bases match TRBD1. CDR1 KGHSH and CDR2 LQKENI come from the germline V gene. The J segment lost 2 bases and the V segment lost 6 bases, leaving 10 bases of the junction unmatched. The CDR3 length is 18 residues. The CDR3 DNA reads as TGTGCCAGCTCCCAAGACAGGGGGCTAGGTACTGGGGCCAACGTCCTGACTTTC. This sequence encodes CASSQDRGLGTGANVLTF. Variable domain in full (rest from reference TRBV18 and TRBJ2-6): NAGVMQNPRHLVRRRGQEARLRCSPMKGHSHVYWYRQLPEEGLKFMVYLQKENIIDESGMPKERFSAEFPKEGPSILRIQQVVRGDSAAYFCASSQDRGLGTGANVLTFGAGSRLTVL.

This clonotype has a handful of counts. The rearrangement links TRBV27 to TRBJ2-6; D is unresolved. The V end was cut by 3 bases, the J end by 0 bases, with 12 bases between. Germline V lookup: CDR1 MNHEY, CDR2 SMNVEV (reference sequence). The CDR3 is 17 amino acids. The CDR3 here is CASSLRRPSSGANVLTF. CDR3 nucleotides: TGTGCCAGCAGTTTGCGCAGGCCCTCCTCTGGGGCCAACGTCCTGACTTTC. The whole variable domain, remainder taken from reference TRBV27 and TRBJ2-6, is EAQVTQNPRYLITVTGKKLTVTCSQNMNHEYMSWYRQDPGLGLRQIYYSMNVEVTDKGDVPEGYKVSRKEKRNFPLILESPSPNQTSLYFCASSLRRPSSGANVLTFGAGSRLTVL.

The chain employs TRBV6-6 and TRBJ1-4; D is possibly TRBD1 (6 bases). V lost 7 bases and J lost 8, with 20 bases in between. CDR3 length: 15 amino acids. Germline CDR1 is MNHNY and CDR2 is SVGAGI (reference sequence). Written as DNA, the CDR3 is TGTGCCAGCACCAAAGAGGGGGGGTTCAGAGAAAAACTGTTTTTT. Protein product: CASTKEGGFREKLFF.

This clonotype was counted only a few times. The chain combines TRBV4-1 with TRBJ2-5; the D gene is possibly TRBD1 (6 bases). CDR3 length: 14 residues. Looked up from germline, CDR1 is MGHRA and CDR2 is YSYEKL. V dropped 5 bases and J dropped 3 bases, with 13 bases sitting between them. This CDR3 is CASSKGQTKETQYF. For the CDR3, the DNA is TGCGCCAGCAGCAAAGGACAGACGAAAGAGACCCAGTACTTC.

This clonotype has only a few counts. The chain links TRBV20-1 to TRBJ2-3, with D tentatively TRBD1 (6 bases). Germline CDR1 is DFQATT and CDR2 is SNEGSKA (reference sequence). The CDR3 is 16 amino acids. Trimming removed 2 bases at V and 1 base at J, with 16 bases between. The CDR3 DNA reads TGCAGTGCTAGACCTACAGGGCAGCGAGGCACAGATACGCAGTATTTT. This encodes CSARPTGQRGTDTQYF.

This clonotype was picked up a small number of times. Germline is not matched at one junction end, which may reflect a read error. V and J are TRBV18 and TRBJ2-4; D remains ambiguous. The CDR3 has 14 amino acids. Looked up from germline, CDR1 is KGHSH and CDR2 is LQKENI. The CDR3 DNA follows: TGTGCCAGCTCACCACTTGATACCAGACCCACCCAGGACTTC. Protein sequence: CASSPLDTRPTQDF. Combining the CDR3 with reference TRBV18 and TRBJ2-4 gives the whole variable domain NAGVMQNPRHLVRRRGQEARLRCSPMKGHSHVYWYRQLPEEGLKFMVYLQKENIIDESGMPKERFSAEFPKEGPSILRIQQVVRGDSAAYFCASSPLDTRPTQDFGAGTRLSVL.

The gene calls are TRBV29-1 and TRBJ2-1; 8 nucleotides agree with TRBD2. The junction had 4 bases not matched to a gene; V was cut back by 5 bases and J by 1 base. The CDR3 extends over 14 amino acids. CDR1 and CDR2 (germline): SQVTM, ANQGSEA. CDR3 in amino acids: CSVMAGGSYNEQFF. The CDR3 nucleotides read TGCAGCGTTATGGCGGGAGGATCCTACAATGAGCAGTTCTTC.

The V call is TRBV7-9, the J call TRBJ2-3; perhaps TRBD2 as D (5 bases). The ends were cut back, 5 bases at V and 4 bases at J, with 10 bases in the middle. The CDR3 runs to 13 residues. Germline lookup yields CDR1 SEHNR and CDR2 FQNEAQ (reference sequence). The CDR3 coding sequence is TGTGCCAGCAGCATGGACTTGGCAGATACGCAGTATTTT. This encodes CASSMDLADTQYF.